Listed here are 8 T cell receptor beta chains from one sample, sequenced in a study of memory CD4+ T cells and cytomegalovirus serostatus (dated by TCRdb to the late 2010s). A FACSAria II was used to sort memory CD4+ T cells, defined as single viable CD3+CD4+CD8-CD45RO+ cells. The library relied on the immunoSEQ multiplex PCR assay. The source is immuneACCESS, and TCRdb retained only in-frame sequences with V and J called. Part of the clones is not carried over; for the studies checked, unresolved V genes explain less than half of this, and the remainder is unexplained. Present in this sample are around 62,000 clones, around 76% of which were seen just once. Together, the top ten hold around 4.5% of the sample. What was sequenced was memory CD4+ T cells from blood. These receptor sequences come from an adult in good health and CMV-seropositive.

Only one count was recorded for this clone. The V call is TRBV6-5, the J call TRBJ1-1; D remains unclear. Germline V gene sequence: CDR1 MNHEY, CDR2 SVGAGI. The V end lost 6 bases, the J end lost 5 bases, and 13 bases lay between the germline ends. The CDR3 loop spans 13 amino acids. The CDR3 sequence is CASRGLGLTEAFF. In nucleotides, the CDR3 is TGTGCCAGCAGAGGGCTAGGATTGACTGAAGCTTTCTTT.

This clone is labeled as medium-sized. This sample also contains other DNA sequences that code for the same CDR3. The rearrangement joins TRBV14 to TRBJ1-1; D remains ambiguous. Germline V lookup: CDR1 SGHDN, CDR2 FVKESK. This CDR3 region has 13 residues. Trimming removed 2 bases at V and 5 bases at J, with 9 bases between. The CDR3 region is CASSQSTRTEAFF. CDR3 DNA sequence: TGTGCCAGCAGCCAAAGCACAAGGACTGAAGCTTTCTTT.

J is TRBJ2-7 and V is TRBV29-1; weak D call: TRBD2 (6 bases). Germline CDR1 SQVTM, CDR2 ANQGSEA. V was trimmed by 6 bases and J by 0 bases, leaving 15 bases between them. This CDR3 comprises 14 residues. Here the CDR3 DNA reads TGCAGCGTGGGGGGAAGGCAGGGCTCCTACGAGCAGTACTTC. Residues: CSVGGRQGSYEQYF.

V and J are TRBV28 and TRBJ2-7, with 9 bases lining up with TRBD2. The CDR3 extends over 15 amino acids. Per germline, CDR1 MDHEN and CDR2 SYDVKM. V shed 3 bases and J 6 bases; nucleotides not matched to a gene: 9. The CDR3 is CASSFSLAGSGEQYF. CDR3 DNA: TGTGCCAGCAGTTTTAGTCTAGCGGGATCAGGCGAGCAGTACTTC.

The V and J genes are TRBV10-3 and TRBJ2-3; D tentatively reads TRBD1 or TRBD2 (5 bases each). Germline V gene lookup returns CDR1 ENHRY and CDR2 SYGVKD. The length of the CDR3 is 13 residues. Trimming removed 6 bases at V and 3 bases at J, with 10 bases between. The CDR3 coding sequence is TGTGCCATCAGCGAGGGGTTAACAGATACGCAGTATTTT. As protein: CAISEGLTDTQYF.

This chain joins TRBV5-6 and TRBJ2-1; D call uncertain. This CDR3 has 12 residues. CDR1 and CDR2 from the germline V gene are SGHDT and YYEEEE. The germline V and J ends were trimmed by 4 bases and 8 bases, with 10 bases remaining between them. For the CDR3, the DNA is TGTGCCAGCAGCCCAACGGCGGATGAGCAGTTCTTC. Its protein product is CASSPTADEQFF.

V and J are TRBV2 and TRBJ1-3; D may be TRBD1 (5 bases). The CDR3 has 13 residues. Germline V gene lookup returns CDR1 SNHLY and CDR2 FYNNEI. V lost 4 bases, J lost 7 bases, and 11 bases lay in between. The CDR3: CASSGPRGNTIYF. The CDR3 DNA reads TGTGCCAGCAGTGGGCCCCGGGGGAACACCATATATTTT.

V is TRBV2 and J is TRBJ2-7, with TRBD1 identical over 8 bases. J gave up 9 bases and V 5 bases, and 9 bases lay outside the gene matches. Germline V gives CDR1 SNHLY, CDR2 FYNNEI. The length of the CDR3 is 13 residues. The CDR3 region is CASSSKGQGGQYF. CDR3 nucleotide sequence: TGTGCCAGCAGTTCCAAAGGACAGGGAGGGCAGTACTTC.